Listed here are 8 T cell receptor beta chains from one sample, sequenced in a study of T cells in Graves' hyperthyroidism and ophthalmopathy. TCR beta CDR3 regions were amplified from RNA. The HTBI set primed first-round TCR CDR3 RT-PCR. MiXCR, applied by TCRdb to the multiplex PCR reads, yields one record per CDR3 protein. This sample has roughly 380,000 distinct CDR3 sequences, with about 20% found just once. The sequenced sample was blood. These receptor sequences come from a woman aged 18 to 35 with Graves' hyperthyroidism.

This clonotype was observed at least ten times. This chain uses TRBV30 with TRBJ2-7; D is undetermined. This CDR3 spans 13 amino acids. Germline V gene sequence: CDR1 GTSNPN, CDR2 SVGIG (reference sequence). The CDR3 is CSSTPVGFYEQYF. CDR3 DNA: TGTTCATCAACACCCGTCGGGTTTTACGAGCAGTACTTC.

This clonotype was counted only a few times. The CDR3 region is CASSPTRGRSYEQYF. DNA of the CDR3: TGTGCCAGCAGCCCCACTAGAGGGAGGTCCTACGAGCAGTACTTC. This chain joins TRBV7-6 and TRBJ2-7, with D tentatively TRBD2 (6 bases). The germline V and J ends were trimmed by 5 bases and 1 base, with 15 bases remaining between them. Germline V gene lookup returns CDR1 SGHVS and CDR2 FNYEAQ. The CDR3 has 15 residues. The entire variable domain, with the rest obtained from reference TRBV7-6 and TRBJ2-7, is as follows: GAGVSQSPRYKVTKRGQDVALRCDPISGHVSLYWYRQALGQGPEFLTYFNYEAQQDKSGLPNDRFSAERPEGSISTLTIQRTEQRDSAMYRCASSPTRGRSYEQYFGPGTRLTVT.

This clonotype has ten or more counts. The CDR3 DNA reads as TGTGCCAGTAGTCCCCTGGCAGGGTCGGGGAGGACTGAAGCTTTCTTT. As protein: CASSPLAGSGRTEAFF. The V and J genes are TRBV19 and TRBJ1-1, with D possibly being TRBD1 (5 bases). CDR1 is LNHDA and CDR2 is SQIVND in the germline V gene (reference sequence). Between the trimmed V and J ends, which lost 5 bases and 5 bases, there was a span of 21 bases. The CDR3 has 16 amino acids.

This clonotype appeared many times. The genes are TRBV6-1 and TRBJ1-2, with D possibly TRBD1 on 5 matching bases. Germline V gene sequence: CDR1 MNHNS, CDR2 SASEGT. The CDR3 is 14 amino acids. The V end was cut by 6 bases, the J end by 4 bases, with 15 bases between. CDR3 DNA: TGTGCCAGCAGCGTTGGCGGGGGAGTCTATGGCTACACCTTC. This gives the protein CASSVGGGVYGYTF.

In its sample, this clonotype was seen many times. The rearrangement joins TRBV19 to TRBJ2-7; weak D call: TRBD1 (7 bases). The CDR3 runs to 14 residues. The germline CDR1 and CDR2 sequences are LNHDA and SQIVND (reference sequence). V lost 2 bases to trimming and J lost 0 bases, with 8 bases between them. The CDR3 reads CASSIQGGSYEQYF. The CDR3, as DNA: TGTGCCAGTAGTATACAGGGGGGCTCCTACGAGCAGTACTTC.

The table lists this clonotype with many counts. V gene TRBV20-1 combines with J gene TRBJ2-7; D assignment may be TRBD1 or TRBD2 (6 bases each). Germline V gene lookup returns CDR1 DFQATT and CDR2 SNEGSKA (reference sequence). This CDR3 spans 16 amino acids. The ends were cut back, 0 bases at V and 0 bases at J, with 15 bases in the middle. CDR3 sequence reads: CSARDRTGAISYEQYF. DNA of the CDR3: TGCAGTGCTAGAGATCGGACGGGGGCGATCTCCTACGAGCAGTACTTC.

This clonotype showed up many times. The chain combines TRBV10-3 with TRBJ2-7; D possibly corresponds to TRBD1 (5 bases). Germline V CDR1 and CDR2: ENHRY, SYGVKD. This CDR3 comprises 16 residues. V lost 3 bases, J lost 6 bases, and 21 bases lay in between. The CDR3 coding sequence is TGTGCCATCAGTGAAACAGGAGTGGGTAGGGGCGCCGAGCAGTACTTC. As protein: CAISETGVGRGAEQYF.

This clonotype was observed at least ten times. V is TRBV29-1 and J is TRBJ2-2; 8 bases agree with TRBD1. The CDR3 is 15 residues long. The V and J ends lost 6 bases and 3 bases, in that order; junction bases with no gene match: 9. CDR1 is SQVTM, CDR2 ANQGSEA, per germline. The CDR3: CSVAEPGGYTGELFF. Here the CDR3 DNA reads TGCAGCGTGGCCGAGCCAGGGGGCTACACCGGGGAGCTGTTTTTT.